What follows is one T cell receptor beta chain and its context. Trimming stripped 5 bases from V and 10 bases from J, with 14 bases between. Germline CDR1 reads SGHVS; CDR2 reads FQNEAQ. CDR3 size: 12 residues. The source of the sample is a study of blood T cell repertoires in COVID-19. In the study overall: Collection of acute and convalescent COVID-19 samples took place in the United States, Italy and Spain. Sources were T cells, B-cell-depleted T cells, or PBMCs; the material itself was cDNA or gDNA.

Original handling: It was from reference gene primer amplification that nucleated cell counts were estimated. Produced via immunoSEQ multiplex PCR; TCRdb's table is partial and in-frame only. V and J calls plus clone size are reproduced from that table; the DNA served to infer D and trimming. The sample lists approximately 90,000 clones, 82% occurring once. The sample taken for sequencing was peripheral blood. The V gene is TRBV7-8, the J gene TRBJ1-1, with a possible D match to TRBD1 (6 bases). The clonotype comes from a woman older than 75 with acute or convalescent COVID-19. The CDR3 DNA reads TGTGCCAGCAGCACCGACAGGTTTGGAGCTTTCTTT. Protein product: CASSTDRFGAFF.